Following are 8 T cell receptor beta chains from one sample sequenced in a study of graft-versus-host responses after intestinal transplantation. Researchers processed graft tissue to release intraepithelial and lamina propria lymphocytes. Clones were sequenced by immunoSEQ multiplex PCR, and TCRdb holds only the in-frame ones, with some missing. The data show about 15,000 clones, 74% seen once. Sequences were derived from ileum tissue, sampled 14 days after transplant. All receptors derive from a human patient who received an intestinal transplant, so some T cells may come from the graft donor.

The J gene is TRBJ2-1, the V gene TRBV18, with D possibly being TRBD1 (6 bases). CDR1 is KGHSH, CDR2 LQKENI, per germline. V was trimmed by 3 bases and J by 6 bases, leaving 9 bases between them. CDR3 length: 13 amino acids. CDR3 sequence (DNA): TGTGCCAGCTCACCCGGCAGGGGCAATGAGCAGTTCTTC. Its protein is CASSPGRGNEQFF.

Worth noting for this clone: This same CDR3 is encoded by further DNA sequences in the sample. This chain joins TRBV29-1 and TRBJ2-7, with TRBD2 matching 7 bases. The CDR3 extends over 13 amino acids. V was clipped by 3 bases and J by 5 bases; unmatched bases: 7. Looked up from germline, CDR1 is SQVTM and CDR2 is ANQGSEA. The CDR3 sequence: CSVESSGLDEQYF. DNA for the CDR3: TGCAGCGTTGAGAGTAGCGGGCTGGACGAGCAGTACTTC.

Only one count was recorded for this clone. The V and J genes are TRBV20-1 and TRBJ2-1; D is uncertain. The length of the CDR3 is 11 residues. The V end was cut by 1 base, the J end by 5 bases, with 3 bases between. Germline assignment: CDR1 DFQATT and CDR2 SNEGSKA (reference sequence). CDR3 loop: CSARGDNEQFF. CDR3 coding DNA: TGCAGTGCTAGAGGCGACAATGAGCAGTTCTTC.

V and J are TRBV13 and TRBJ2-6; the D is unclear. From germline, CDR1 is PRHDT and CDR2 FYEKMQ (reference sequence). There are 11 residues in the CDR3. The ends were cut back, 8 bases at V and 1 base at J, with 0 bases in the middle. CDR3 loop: CASSGANVLTF. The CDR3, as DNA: TGTGCCAGCTCTGGGGCCAACGTCCTGACTTTC.

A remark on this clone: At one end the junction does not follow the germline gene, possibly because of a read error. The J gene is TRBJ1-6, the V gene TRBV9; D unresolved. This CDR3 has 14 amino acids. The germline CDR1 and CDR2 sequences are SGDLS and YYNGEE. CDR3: CASSAGSNNSPLHF. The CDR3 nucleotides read TGTGCCAGCAGCGCGGGCTCCAATAATTCACCCCTCCACTTT.

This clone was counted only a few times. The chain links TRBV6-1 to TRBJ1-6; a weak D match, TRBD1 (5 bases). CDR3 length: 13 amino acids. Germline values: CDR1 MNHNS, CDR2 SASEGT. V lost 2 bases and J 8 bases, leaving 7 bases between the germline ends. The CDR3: CASSEIRDSPLHF. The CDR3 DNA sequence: TGTGCCAGCAGTGAAATCAGGGATTCACCCCTCCACTTT.

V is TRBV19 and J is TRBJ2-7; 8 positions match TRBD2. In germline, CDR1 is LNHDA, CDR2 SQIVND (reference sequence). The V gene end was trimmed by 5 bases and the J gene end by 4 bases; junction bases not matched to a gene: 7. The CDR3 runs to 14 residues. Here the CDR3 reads CASSWAGGTYEQYF. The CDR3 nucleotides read TGTGCCAGTAGTTGGGCGGGAGGAACGTACGAGCAGTACTTC.

The CDR3 DNA is TGTGCCAGCAGCTTGGCCGGGTTAGCCAAAAACATTCAGTACTTC. This encodes CASSLAGLAKNIQYF. This sequence joins TRBV5-8 and TRBJ2-4; D call uncertain. This CDR3 has 15 amino acids. The germline V gene has CDR1 SGHTS and CDR2 YDEGEE. Trimming stripped 0 bases from V and 0 bases from J, with 7 bases between.